This T cell receptor (beta chain) was observed in a study of blood T cell repertoires in COVID-19. TCRdb keeps only in-frame clones here, not all; method: immunoSEQ multiplex PCR. The sample shows under 250,000 clones, around 82% of them seen only once. Germline V gene lookup returns CDR1 SGHNT and CDR2 YYREEE (reference sequence). This CDR3 contains 14 residues. V shed 3 bases, J shed 0 bases, and the junction held 1 base outside the gene matches. The sequence came from a woman aged 30 to 39 who had recovered from COVID-19. The chain is built from TRBV5-4 and TRBJ1-2; 8 bases fit TRBD1. The sequenced sample consisted of peripheral blood. CDR3 in amino acids: CASSSGQANYGYTF. DNA of the CDR3: TGTGCCAGCAGCTCGGGACAGGCTAACTATGGCTACACCTTC.